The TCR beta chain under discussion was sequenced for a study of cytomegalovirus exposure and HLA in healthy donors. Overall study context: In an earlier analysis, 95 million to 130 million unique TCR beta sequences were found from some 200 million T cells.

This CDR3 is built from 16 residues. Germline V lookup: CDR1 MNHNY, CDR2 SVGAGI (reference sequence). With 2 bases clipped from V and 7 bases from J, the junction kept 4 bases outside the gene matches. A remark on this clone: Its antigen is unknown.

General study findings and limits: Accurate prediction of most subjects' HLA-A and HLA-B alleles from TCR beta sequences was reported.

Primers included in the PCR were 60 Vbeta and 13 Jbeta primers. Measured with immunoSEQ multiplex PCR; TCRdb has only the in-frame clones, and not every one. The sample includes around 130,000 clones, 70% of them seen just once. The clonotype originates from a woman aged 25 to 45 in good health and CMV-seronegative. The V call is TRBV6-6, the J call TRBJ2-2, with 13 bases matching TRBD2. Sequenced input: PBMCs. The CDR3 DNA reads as TGTGCCAGCAGTTACCGAGGGACTAGCGGGGTCGGGGAGCTGTTTTTT. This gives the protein CASSYRGTSGVGELFF.